Listed here is a single T cell receptor beta chain. These data come from a study of T-cell memory formation after mild COVID-19. From 5'RACE with constant-segment primers came TCR alpha and TCR beta cDNA libraries that carried sample barcodes and UMIs. TCRdb called the 5' RACE reads again in MiXCR, with one record for every CDR3 protein. The table lists about 47,000 distinct CDR3 sequences, roughly 9% of them singletons. The V and J ends lost 9 bases and 0 bases respectively, with 11 bases between them. Germline lookup yields CDR1 LNHDA and CDR2 SQIVND (reference sequence). The CDR3 sequence is 13 residues long.

The sequence came from an adult woman who had mild COVID-19 (a few samples of this study predate the infection). Cell type and time point are not known. The chain combines TRBV19 with TRBJ1-1; weak D call: TRBD1 (6 bases). The material sequenced was PBMCs or a T cell subset sorted from them (not recorded which). CDR3 loop: CASHRDLNTEAFF. The CDR3, as DNA: TGTGCCAGCCACAGGGATTTGAACACTGAAGCTTTCTTT.